Following are 28 T cell receptor beta chains from one sample sequenced in a study of blood T cell repertoires in COVID-19. Profiled with immunoSEQ multiplex PCR; TCRdb holds only in-frame clones, not every one. The top ten clones hold 3% to 4% of a sample with under 200,000 clones, around nine tenths of them seen once. Material: peripheral blood. Receptor source: a man between 18 and 29 years old with active or convalescent COVID-19.

The chain carries TRBV6-2 or TRBV6-3 and TRBJ2-3; the match to TRBD2 covers 13 bases. The CDR3 extends over 16 amino acids. After removal of 2 bases from V and 4 bases from J, the junction contained 3 bases not matched to a gene. The germline gives CDR1 MNHEY, CDR2 SVGEGT. This chain's CDR3 is CASSYTTSGGADTQYF. The CDR3 region has the DNA TGTGCCAGCAGTTACACCACTAGCGGGGGGGCAGATACGCAGTATTTT.

V usage is TRBV2 and J usage is TRBJ2-7; the D is unclear. V shed 6 bases and J shed 4 bases, with 10 bases lying between them. The CDR3 runs 12 residues. The germline V gene has CDR1 SNHLY and CDR2 FYNNEI. The CDR3 nucleotides read TGTGCCAGCAGAGCGTTCCAATACGAGCAGTACGTC. Protein: CASRAFQYEQYV.

The J gene is TRBJ2-3, the V gene TRBV6-4; D unclear. The germline V gene has CDR1 MRHNA and CDR2 SNTAGT. The CDR3 covers 13 residues. V lost 2 bases and J lost 0, with 3 bases in between. DNA for the CDR3: TGTGCCAGCAGTGACGAGAGCACAGATACGCAGTATTTT. Translation: CASSDESTDTQYF.

This chain uses TRBV6-2 or TRBV6-3 with TRBJ2-3; TRBD2 is a possible D gene (7 bases). CDR3 length equals 14 residues. CDR1 and CDR2 (germline): MNHEY, SVGEGT. Trimming stripped 2 bases from V and 6 bases from J, with 12 bases between. The CDR3 region has the DNA TGTGCCAGCAGTTACGGGGGGGCGGGGGATACGCAGTATTTT. Translation gives CASSYGGAGDTQYF.

The V and J genes are TRBV5-1 and TRBJ2-7; D might be TRBD2 (5 bases). The CDR3 extends over 14 amino acids. V was clipped by 2 bases and J by 6 bases, with 15 bases between them. Germline lookup yields CDR1 SGHRS and CDR2 YFSETQ. CDR3: CASSLSGDWGEQYV. CDR3 DNA: TGCGCCAGCAGCTTATCCGGGGATTGGGGCGAGCAGTACGTC.

The CDR3 reads CASSYSGGPAYEQYF. The CDR3 DNA reads as TGTGCCAGCAGTTACTCAGGGGGTCCGGCCTACGAGCAGTACTTC. The chain combines TRBV6-5 with TRBJ2-7; weak D call: TRBD1 (6 bases). Germline V gene lookup returns CDR1 MNHEY and CDR2 SVGAGI. Trimming removed 0 bases at V and 2 bases at J, with 11 bases between. The CDR3 has 15 amino acids.

The chain recombines TRBV19 with TRBJ1-5, with 8 bases lining up with TRBD1. Germline CDR1 LNHDA, CDR2 SQIVND (reference sequence). The ends lost 5 bases at V and 0 bases at J; junction bases unmatched: 3. The CDR3 spans 15 residues. CDR3 sequence: CASSWTGISNQPQHF. The CDR3 DNA is TGTGCCAGTAGTTGGACAGGGATTAGCAATCAGCCCCAGCATTTT.

A few counts support this clone. The chain links TRBV19 to TRBJ1-2; the match to TRBD1 covers 9 bases. V dropped 7 bases and J dropped 0; count of bases not matched to a gene: 6. CDR1 and CDR2 from the germline V gene are LNHDA and SQIVND (reference sequence). This CDR3 region has 15 residues. CDR3 in amino acids: CASTRRQGANYGYTF. The CDR3, as DNA: TGTGCCAGTACCCGACGACAGGGGGCTAACTATGGCTACACCTTC.

This sequence joins TRBV7-6 and TRBJ1-1; D is perhaps TRBD1 (5 bases). Germline V gives CDR1 SGHVS, CDR2 FNYEAQ. This CDR3 contains 17 residues. Trimming stripped 5 bases from V and 1 base from J, with 20 bases between. The CDR3 spells CASSQRGLDSWNTEAFF. The CDR3 nucleotides read TGTGCCAGCAGCCAAAGGGGACTAGACAGCTGGAACACTGAAGCTTTCTTT.

The count of this clone is one. The rearrangement uses TRBV3-1 (or the pseudogene TRBV3-2) and TRBJ2-1; 8 positions agree with TRBD2. The CDR3 is 14 residues long. V shed 3 bases, J shed 5 bases, and the junction held 3 bases outside the gene matches. Germline CDR1 LGHDT, CDR2 YNNKEL (reference sequence). CDR3 region: CASSHGAGDNEQFF. In DNA, the CDR3 is TGTGCCAGCAGCCATGGAGCGGGGGACAATGAGCAGTTCTTC.

The chain employs TRBV6-1 and TRBJ1-5; D perhaps matches TRBD1 (6 bases). Trimming took off 3 bases at V and 5 bases at J, with 8 bases between the two ends. This CDR3 contains 13 residues. Germline lookup yields CDR1 MNHNS and CDR2 SASEGT. CDR3 in DNA: TGTGCCAGCAGTGAGCCAGGGGATCAGCCCCAGCATTTT. It yields the protein CASSEPGDQPQHF.

The chain couples TRBV14 to TRBJ1-1; 7 bases are a match to TRBD1. The CDR3 extends over 15 amino acids. The V segment lost 6 bases and the J segment 0 bases; nucleotides outside the gene matches: 7. Germline V gene lookup returns CDR1 SGHDN and CDR2 FVKESK. The CDR3: CASRPRGRLNTEAFF. DNA for the CDR3: TGTGCCAGCAGGCCTAGGGGGCGCCTGAACACTGAAGCTTTCTTT.

The chain recombines TRBV20-1 with TRBJ2-3, with 7 bases fitting TRBD1. The germline V gene has CDR1 DFQATT and CDR2 SNEGSKA (reference sequence). V was pared by 3 bases and J by 2 bases, with 8 bases of the junction left unmatched. The CDR3 is made up of 15 amino acids. In nucleotides, the CDR3 is TGCAGTGCTAGTTACTGGGGACAGTACACAGATACGCAGTATTTT. Residues: CSASYWGQYTDTQYF.

The rearrangement links TRBV25-1 to TRBJ2-3, with D hard to call. The CDR3 runs to 14 residues. CDR1 is MGHDK, CDR2 SYGVNS, per germline. V was shortened by 5 bases and J by 0 bases, with 9 bases between the two germline ends. The DNA for the CDR3 is TGTGCCAGCAGTAATCCCACTAGCACAGATACGCAGTATTTT. It codes for CASSNPTSTDTQYF.

The V call is TRBV11-3, the J call TRBJ2-5, with 9 bases that match TRBD2. Germline lookup yields CDR1 SGHNT and CDR2 YENEEA. The CDR3 extends over 15 amino acids. V dropped 5 bases and J dropped 5; count of bases not matched to a gene: 9. CDR3 in DNA: TGTGCCAGCAGCCCCCCGATTAGCGGGAGCGAGACCCAGTACTTC. Protein: CASSPPISGSETQYF.

This clone appeared a single time. The CDR3 sequence: CATSDAGTGNYGYTF. The CDR3 DNA sequence: TGTGCCACCAGTGACGCCGGGACAGGGAACTATGGCTACACCTTC. J is TRBJ1-2 and V is TRBV24-1; 9 bases map to TRBD1. V was pared by 4 bases and J by 2 bases, with 4 bases of the junction left unmatched. The V gene's germline CDR1 is KGHDR and CDR2 SFDVKD. The CDR3 consists of 15 residues.

CDR3 protein: CASSLGRGVYEQYV. CDR3 sequence (DNA): TGTGCCAGCAGCTTAGGCAGGGGCGTGTACGAGCAGTACGTC. The J gene is TRBJ2-7, the V gene TRBV13, with D tentatively TRBD1 (6 bases). Per the germline V gene, CDR1 is PRHDT and CDR2 is FYEKMQ (reference sequence). V gave up 0 bases and J gave up 4 bases, with 10 bases separating them. The CDR3 has 14 amino acids.

This clone was observed a few times. This chain connects TRBV28 to TRBJ1-1; D is unresolved. Germline CDR1 MDHEN, CDR2 SYDVKM. The CDR3 contains 11 residues. Trimming took 7 bases from V and 1 from J, leaving 4 bases between them. In DNA form, the CDR3 reads TGTGCCAGCACTTGGAACACTGAAGCTTTCTTT. Translated: CASTWNTEAFF.

The rearrangement links TRBV29-1 to TRBJ1-2; D is perhaps TRBD1 (6 bases). The CDR3 length is 12 residues. Trimming took 0 bases from V and 5 from J, leaving 7 bases between them. CDR1 is SQVTM and CDR2 is ANQGSEA in the germline V gene. The CDR3 loop reads CSVEDRGYGYTF. The CDR3 nucleotides are TGCAGCGTTGAAGATAGGGGGTATGGCTACACCTTC.

The chain joins TRBV5-1 to TRBJ1-1, with a possible D match to TRBD1 (6 bases). Germline-derived CDR1 and CDR2 are SGHRS and YFSETQ. V lost 3 bases and J lost 0, with 6 bases in between. The CDR3 covers 13 residues. The DNA of the CDR3 is TGCGCCAGCAGCTCAGGGGTGAACACTGAAGCTTTCTTT. As protein: CASSSGVNTEAFF.

This chain links TRBV11-3 with TRBJ2-6; D uncertain. In germline, CDR1 is SGHNT, CDR2 YENEEA. CDR3 size: 18 residues. The ends were cut back, 6 bases at V and 0 bases at J, with 18 bases in the middle. The CDR3 spells CASSPSRGSDSGANVLTF. The CDR3 DNA is TGTGCCAGCAGTCCCTCCCGCGGATCGGACTCTGGGGCCAACGTCCTGACTTTC.

CDR3 nucleotides: TGTGCCAGCAGCTCTCGGGGTTCCTATGGCTACACCTTC. It yields the protein CASSSRGSYGYTF. The V and J genes are TRBV11-3 and TRBJ1-2; D remains unclear. The CDR3 loop spans 13 amino acids. The V gene's germline CDR1 is SGHNT and CDR2 YENEEA. Deletions cut 4 bases from V and 4 bases from J, with 10 bases between.

CDR3 DNA: TGTGCCAGCAGTGAGTTCTCTAGCGGGGGGGCCGAAGAGACCCAGTACTTC. Its protein product is CASSEFSSGGAEETQYF. The chain uses TRBV2 and TRBJ2-5, with TRBD2 matching over 12 bases. This CDR3 contains 17 residues. Germline trimming cut 3 bases from V and 3 bases from J; bases unmatched to any gene: 8. Germline assignment: CDR1 SNHLY and CDR2 FYNNEI.

The J gene is TRBJ2-5, the V gene TRBV3-1 (or the pseudogene TRBV3-2), with D uncertain. The CDR3 is 12 amino acids. The ends were cut back, 1 base at V and 5 bases at J, with 5 bases in the middle. Germline V gene sequence: CDR1 LGHDT, CDR2 YNNKEL (reference sequence). CDR3 DNA: TGTGCCAGCAGCCAAGCCGAGGAGACCCAGTACTTC. Its translation: CASSQAEETQYF.

This chain connects TRBV7-3 to TRBJ2-1, with 9 bases that match TRBD2. V shed 3 bases, J shed 8 bases, and the junction held 8 bases outside the gene matches. This CDR3 region has 15 residues. Germline CDR1 and CDR2: SGHTA and FQGTGA. Written as DNA, the CDR3 is TGTGCCAGCAGCTTCGGGACTAGCACTGGGGATGAGCAGTTCTTC. Translating it yields CASSFGTSTGDEQFF.

DNA of the CDR3: TGTGCCAGCAGCCCGGACGGGAGGAAGACCCAGTACTTC. As protein: CASSPDGRKTQYF. The gene calls are TRBV11-1 and TRBJ2-5; 7 bases line up with TRBD2. The V gene's germline CDR1 is SGHAT and CDR2 FQDESV (reference sequence). This CDR3 is 13 amino acids long. With V trimmed by 5 bases and J by 6 bases, 6 bases remained unmatched.

This sequence joins TRBV5-8 and TRBJ2-3; D perhaps matches TRBD2 (6 bases). CDR3 size: 14 residues. V was shortened by 4 bases and J by 4 bases, with 13 bases between the two germline ends. Germline V lookup: CDR1 SGHTS, CDR2 YDEGEE. CDR3 DNA: TGTGCCAGCAGCCGGACTAATAATGCAGATACGCAGTATTTT. Translation: CASSRTNNADTQYF.

The rearrangement uses TRBV27 and TRBJ1-4, with 8 bases matching TRBD1. The V gene end was trimmed by 2 bases and the J gene end by 8 bases; junction bases not matched to a gene: 16. Per germline, CDR1 MNHEY and CDR2 SMNVEV (reference sequence). The CDR3 has 18 amino acids. The CDR3 bases are TGTGCCAGCAGTTTACTTGGACAGGGAGCCTCACTGGGGGAAAAACTGTTTTTT. This encodes CASSLLGQGASLGEKLFF.